Given below is one T cell receptor beta chain in context. The antigen is undetermined. The data belong to a study of cytomegalovirus exposure and HLA in healthy donors. Study conclusions and caveats: A prior analysis recorded that most TCR beta V segments were productive about 90% or about 30% of the time.

PCR involved 60 Vbeta and 13 Jbeta primers. Sequencing used immunoSEQ multiplex PCR; TCRdb keeps in-frame clones, though not all of them. The sample includes around 200,000 clones, around 68% of them seen just once. Sequenced material: PBMCs. This clonotype was obtained from a man in his forties or fifties in good health and CMV-seronegative.

The CDR3 nucleotides are TGTGCCTGGGGGGAGCGGGAGACCCAGTACTTC. Protein product: CAWGERETQYF. The rearrangement uses TRBV30 and TRBJ2-5; the D gene is possibly TRBD2 (5 bases). Germline V CDR1 and CDR2: GTSNPN, SVGIG (reference sequence). Trimming stripped 5 bases from V and 5 bases from J, with 9 bases between. This CDR3 has 11 amino acids.